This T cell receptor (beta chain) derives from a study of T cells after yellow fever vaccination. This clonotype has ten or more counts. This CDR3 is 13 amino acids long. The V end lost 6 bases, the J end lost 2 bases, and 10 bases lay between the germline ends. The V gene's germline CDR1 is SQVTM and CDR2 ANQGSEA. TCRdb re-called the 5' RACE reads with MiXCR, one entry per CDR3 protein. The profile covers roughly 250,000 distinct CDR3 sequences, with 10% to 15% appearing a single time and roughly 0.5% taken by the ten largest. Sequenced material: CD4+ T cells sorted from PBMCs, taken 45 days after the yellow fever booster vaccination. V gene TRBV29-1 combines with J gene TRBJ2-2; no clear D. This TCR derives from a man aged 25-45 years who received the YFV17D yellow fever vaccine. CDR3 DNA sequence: TGCAGCGTGGACCCTAAAAACACCGGGGAGCTGTTTTTT. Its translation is CSVDPKNTGELFF.